Listed below are T cell receptor beta chains from one sample, sequenced in a study of T-cell reconstitution after alpha-beta-depleted transplantation in children. MiXCR was run by TCRdb on the PCR reads, yielding one entry per CDR3 protein. The sample holds under 300,000 distinct CDR3 sequences, around 10% seen once. Sequenced material: peripheral blood, taken 180 days after TCRalphabeta/CD19-depleted stem cell transplant. All receptors derive from a male patient aged 2-15 years who had a stem cell transplant for chronic granulomatous disease, so the T cells may come from the graft donor. Each CDR3 is given with its conserved first and last residue. A D gene is named only where the DNA matches it firmly. Clone size is shown for a subset of rows, as once, few, many or a class of expanded clone.

v_call	d_call	cdr3_length	clone_size	j_call	cdr3_aa	cdr3_nt
TRBV28	TRBD1	15	many	TRBJ1-1	CASSFGDRDNFGAFF	TGTGCCAGCAGTTTCGGGGACAGGGATAATTTCGGAGCTTTCTTT
TRBV12-3/TRBV12-4	NA	15	many	TRBJ1-1	CASSPWTTLNTEAFF	TGTGCCAGCAGTCCCTGGACAACCTTGAACACTGAAGCTTTCTTT
TRBV5-6	NA	13	many	TRBJ1-1	CASSRTVVPEAFF	TGTGCCAGCAGTCGAACAGTGGTCCCTGAAGCTTTCTTT
TRBV18	TRBD2	19	many	TRBJ2-7	CASSPPLGGTVQSSYEQYF	TGTGCCAGCTCACCACCGCTGGGGGGGACCGTGCAGAGCTCCTACGAGCAGTACTTC
TRBV5-5	TRBD1	16	many	TRBJ2-1	CASSLVGTGPYNEQFF	TGTGCCAGCAGCCTGGTCGGGACAGGGCCCTACAATGAGCAGTTCTTC
TRBV4-3	TRBD1	16	many	TRBJ1-1	CASSSGTEGRNTEAFF	TGCGCCAGCAGCTCCGGGACAGAGGGTCGGAACACTGAAGCTTTCTTT
TRBV6-6	NA	13	many	TRBJ2-7	CASSARDIYEQYF	TGTGCCAGCAGTGCCCGGGACATCTACGAGCAGTACTTC
TRBV23-1	TRBD1	15	NA	TRBJ2-7	CASSQQQGALYEQYF	TGCGCCAGCAGTCAACAACAGGGGGCACTTTACGAGCAGTACTTC
TRBV7-8	TRBD1	16	many	TRBJ2-4	CASSLNRGLAKNIQYF	TGTGCCAGCAGCCTAAACAGGGGCCTAGCCAAAAACATTCAGTACTTC
TRBV29-1	NA	12	many	TRBJ2-1	CSVEGQADEQFF	TGCAGCGTTGAAGGTCAAGCGGATGAGCAGTTCTTC
TRBV20-1	NA	14	many	TRBJ1-1	CSARAAGRGTEAFF	TGCAGTGCTAGAGCGGCAGGGCGTGGGACTGAAGCTTTCTTT
TRBV24-1	NA	14	NA	TRBJ2-2	CATSDVSNTGELFF	TGTGCCACCAGTGATGTGAGCAACACCGGGGAGCTGTTTTTT
TRBV10-3	TRBD1	16	many	TRBJ1-5	CAISVAGTGINQPQHF	TGTGCCATCAGTGTTGCCGGGACAGGTATCAATCAGCCCCAGCATTTT
TRBV4-2	NA	15	many	TRBJ2-3	CASSQGFDSTDTQYF	TGTGCCAGCAGCCAAGGCTTTGATAGCACAGATACGCAGTATTTT
TRBV12-3/TRBV12-4	TRBD1	14	many	TRBJ1-2	CASKRDRGLNGYTF	TGTGCCAGCAAAAGAGACAGGGGTTTGAACGGCTACACCTTC
TRBV30	NA	13	NA	TRBJ1-5	CAWNRGLDQPQHF	TGTGCCTGGAATAGGGGTCTCGATCAGCCCCAGCATTTT
TRBV20-1	TRBD2	14	NA	TRBJ2-3	CSARLAEATDTQYF	TGCAGTGCCCGACTAGCGGAAGCCACAGATACGCAGTATTTT
TRBV29-1	NA	13	many	TRBJ2-3	CSVDYTAADTQYF	TGCAGCGTTGACTATACAGCGGCAGATACGCAGTATTTT
TRBV5-4	NA	16	once	TRBJ2-5	CASSSWTGRFQETQYF	TGTGCCAGCAGCTCTTGGACTGGACGATTTCAAGAGACCCAGTACTTC
TRBV9	NA	15	many	TRBJ2-2	CASSSQTSYTGELFF	TGTGCCAGCAGCTCACAGACTAGTTACACCGGGGAGCTGTTTTTT
TRBV20-1	NA	14	many	TRBJ2-7	CSARDRRGYYEQYF	TGCAGTGCTAGAGATCGTCGGGGGTACTACGAGCAGTACTTC
TRBV11-2	NA	12	many	TRBJ2-7	CASSLDIYEQYF	TGTGCCAGCAGCTTAGACATATACGAGCAGTACTTC
TRBV6-1	TRBD1	14	many	TRBJ1-2	CASRLTGVEYGYTF	TGTGCCAGCAGACTGACAGGGGTGGAATATGGCTACACCTTC
TRBV3-1	NA	14	NA	TRBJ2-7	CASSQSSEAHEQYF	TGTGCCAGCAGCCAATCATCAGAGGCCCACGAGCAGTACTTC
TRBV9	NA	14	many	TRBJ2-7	CASSTGRSSYEQYF	TGTGCCAGCAGCACGGGACGTAGCTCCTACGAGCAGTACTTC
TRBV21-1	NA	15	many	TRBJ2-1	CAIPGGLAGVSEQFF	TGTGCCATTCCCGGCGGTCTAGCGGGAGTAAGTGAGCAGTTCTTC
TRBV20-1	NA	11	many	TRBJ2-1	CSALNREEQFF	TGCAGTGCCCTGAACCGGGAAGAGCAGTTCTTC
TRBV12-3/TRBV12-4	NA	12	many	TRBJ2-1	CASSPGINEQFF	TGTGCCAGCAGCCCAGGGATTAATGAGCAGTTCTTC
TRBV4-2	NA	18	many	TRBJ2-1	CASSQGWAGIDTYNEQFF	TGTGCCAGCAGCCAAGGATGGGCCGGGATAGATACCTACAATGAGCAGTTCTTC
TRBV20-1	NA	9	few	TRBJ2-1	CSATRAGFF	TGCAGTGCTACCCGGGCGGGGTTCTTC
TRBV28	NA	15	NA	TRBJ2-3	CASSELGARPDTQYF	TGTGCCAGCAGTGAACTAGGGGCCCGGCCAGATACGCAGTATTTT
TRBV7-2	TRBD2	16	many	TRBJ2-3	CASSSRLAGGSDTQYF	TGTGCCAGCAGCTCACGACTAGCGGGGGGATCAGATACGCAGTATTTT
TRBV7-6	NA	18	few	TRBJ2-2	CASSLGDSLASLTGELFF	TGTGCCAGCAGCTTAGGAGACAGCTTGGCCTCACTCACCGGGGAGCTGTTTTTT
TRBV12-3/TRBV12-4	NA	15	many	TRBJ2-3	CASSSKGVRADTQYF	TGTGCCAGCAGTTCTAAGGGAGTTAGGGCAGATACGCAGTATTTT
TRBV18	NA	15	NA	TRBJ2-5	CASSPSQTWEETQYF	TGTGCCAGCTCACCATCGCAGACGTGGGAAGAGACCCAGTACTTC
TRBV3-1	NA	12	NA	TRBJ2-5	CASSQDYETQYF	TGTGCCAGCAGCCAAGATTATGAGACCCAGTACTTC
TRBV27	NA	13	NA	TRBJ2-3	CASSFSPTDTQYF	TGTGCCAGCAGTTTTTCTCCCACAGATACGCAGTATTTT
TRBV27	NA	13	many	TRBJ2-7	CASSILQGYEQYF	TGTGCCAGCAGTATCCTACAGGGCTACGAGCAGTACTTC
TRBV25-1	NA	13	NA	TRBJ2-7	CASRGLNSYEQYF	TGTGCCAGCAGAGGACTTAACTCCTACGAGCAGTACTTC
TRBV30	NA	15	NA	TRBJ2-7	CAWSVKGTSSYEQYF	TGTGCCTGGAGTGTCAAAGGGACCTCATCCTACGAGCAGTACTTC